This TCR beta chain was found in a study of T cell clusters in autoimmune cytopenias. Each sample's input was about 270 ng genomic DNA, some 38,000 genome equivalents. This clonotype is classed as medium-sized by frequency. Per the germline V gene, CDR1 is LNHDA and CDR2 is SQIVND (reference sequence). This CDR3 contains 15 residues. Multiplex touch-down PCR amplified TRB using TRB-A and TRB-B pools in one tube. After re-calling the multiplex PCR reads, TCRdb lists one entry per CDR3 protein, DNA absent. The data show around 2,000 distinct CDR3 sequences, and the top ten clones hold roughly a third. Material: peripheral blood. The sequence was obtained from a human donor with an autoimmune cytopenia, with autoimmune hepatitis or in good health (not recorded which). The chain recombines TRBV19 with TRBJ1-5; TCRdb picks TRBD1, but there is no DNA to check that call. The CDR3 spells CASSWTGSRNQPQHF.